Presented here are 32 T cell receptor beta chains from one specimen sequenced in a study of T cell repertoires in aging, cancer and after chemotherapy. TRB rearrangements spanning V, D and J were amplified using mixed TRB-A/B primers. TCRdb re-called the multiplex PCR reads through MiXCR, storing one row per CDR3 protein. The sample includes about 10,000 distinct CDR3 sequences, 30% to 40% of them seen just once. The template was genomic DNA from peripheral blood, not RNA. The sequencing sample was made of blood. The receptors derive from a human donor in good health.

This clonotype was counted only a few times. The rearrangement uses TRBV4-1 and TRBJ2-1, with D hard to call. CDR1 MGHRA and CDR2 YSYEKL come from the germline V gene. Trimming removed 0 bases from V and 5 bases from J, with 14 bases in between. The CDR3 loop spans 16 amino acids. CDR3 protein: CASSQDSPIRDNEQFF. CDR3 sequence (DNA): TGCGCCAGCAGCCAAGATTCACCCATAAGGGACAATGAGCAGTTCTTC.

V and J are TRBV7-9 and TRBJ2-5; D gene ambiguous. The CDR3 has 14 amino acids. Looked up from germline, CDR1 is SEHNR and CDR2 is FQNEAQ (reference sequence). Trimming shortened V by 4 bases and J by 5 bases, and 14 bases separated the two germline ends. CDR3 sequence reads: CASSSPLSGETQYF. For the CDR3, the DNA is TGTGCCAGCAGCTCCCCCCTTTCGGGTGAGACCCAGTACTTC.

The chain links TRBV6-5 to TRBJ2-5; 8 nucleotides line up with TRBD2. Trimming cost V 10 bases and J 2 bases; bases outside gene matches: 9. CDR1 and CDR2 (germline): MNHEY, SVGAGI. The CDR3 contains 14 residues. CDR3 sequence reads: CATSRTSPQETQYF. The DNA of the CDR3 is TGTGCCACATCCCGGACTAGCCCTCAAGAGACCCAGTACTTC.

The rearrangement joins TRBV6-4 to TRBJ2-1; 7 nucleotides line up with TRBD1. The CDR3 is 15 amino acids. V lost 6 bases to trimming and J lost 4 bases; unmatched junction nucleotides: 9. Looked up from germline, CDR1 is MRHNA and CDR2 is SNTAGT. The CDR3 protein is CASSPTPGQYNEQFF. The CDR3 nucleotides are TGTGCCAGCAGCCCAACCCCGGGACAGTACAATGAGCAGTTCTTC.

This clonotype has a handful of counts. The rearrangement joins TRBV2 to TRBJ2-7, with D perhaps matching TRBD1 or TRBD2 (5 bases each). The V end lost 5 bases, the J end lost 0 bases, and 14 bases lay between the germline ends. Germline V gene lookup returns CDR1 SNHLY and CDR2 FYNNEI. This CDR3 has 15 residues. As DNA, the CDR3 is TGTGCCAGCAGTCTCCGGGACGGGCGCTCCTACGAGCAGTACTTC. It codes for CASSLRDGRSYEQYF.

The CDR3 DNA sequence: TGTGCCAGCAGTTTTTATGACACCGGGGAGCTGTTTTTT. The encoded protein is CASSFYDTGELFF. The chain carries TRBV12-3 or TRBV12-4 and TRBJ2-2, with D hard to call. The CDR3 is 13 amino acids. Trimming removed 3 bases from V and 3 bases from J, with 5 bases in between.

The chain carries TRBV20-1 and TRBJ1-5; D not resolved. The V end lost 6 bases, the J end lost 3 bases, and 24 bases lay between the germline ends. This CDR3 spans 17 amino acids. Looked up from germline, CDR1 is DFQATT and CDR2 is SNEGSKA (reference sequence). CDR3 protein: CSARFGSGPFYNQPQHF. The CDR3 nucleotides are TGCAGTGCCAGGTTCGGCTCAGGACCTTTTTACAATCAGCCCCAGCATTTT.

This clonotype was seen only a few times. CDR3 in DNA: TGTGCCAGCAGTTACGGACATTCCTACGAGCAGTACTTC. Protein product: CASSYGHSYEQYF. This chain uses TRBV6-5 with TRBJ2-7, with D possibly TRBD1 on 5 matching bases. The CDR3 sequence is 13 residues long. Per germline, CDR1 MNHEY and CDR2 SVGAGI. Trimming took 2 bases from V and 1 from J, leaving 6 bases between them.

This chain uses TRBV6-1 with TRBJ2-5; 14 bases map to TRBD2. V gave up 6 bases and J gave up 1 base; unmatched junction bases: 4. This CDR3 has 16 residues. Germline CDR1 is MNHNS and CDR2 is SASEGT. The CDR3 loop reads CASSRTSGGIQETQYF. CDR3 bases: TGTGCCAGCAGCCGGACTAGCGGGGGGATCCAAGAGACCCAGTACTTC.

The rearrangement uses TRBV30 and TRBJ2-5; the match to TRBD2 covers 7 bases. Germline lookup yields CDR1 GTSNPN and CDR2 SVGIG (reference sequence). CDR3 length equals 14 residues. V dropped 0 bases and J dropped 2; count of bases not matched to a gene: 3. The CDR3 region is CAWSVSLAQETQYF. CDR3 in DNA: TGTGCCTGGAGTGTCTCACTAGCGCAAGAGACCCAGTACTTC.

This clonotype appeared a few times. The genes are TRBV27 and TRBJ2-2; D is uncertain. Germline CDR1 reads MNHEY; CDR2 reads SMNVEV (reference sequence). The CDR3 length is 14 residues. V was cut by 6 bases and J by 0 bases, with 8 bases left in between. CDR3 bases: TGTGCCAGCAGAGCAGTGTCGAACACCGGGGAGCTGTTTTTT. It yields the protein CASRAVSNTGELFF.

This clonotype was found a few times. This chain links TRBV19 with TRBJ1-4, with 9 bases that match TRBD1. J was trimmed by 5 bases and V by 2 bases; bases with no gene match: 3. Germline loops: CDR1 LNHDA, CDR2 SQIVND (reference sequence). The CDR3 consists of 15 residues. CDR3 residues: CASSIRGTGNEKLFF. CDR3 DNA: TGTGCCAGTAGTATAAGGGGGACAGGGAATGAAAAACTGTTTTTT.

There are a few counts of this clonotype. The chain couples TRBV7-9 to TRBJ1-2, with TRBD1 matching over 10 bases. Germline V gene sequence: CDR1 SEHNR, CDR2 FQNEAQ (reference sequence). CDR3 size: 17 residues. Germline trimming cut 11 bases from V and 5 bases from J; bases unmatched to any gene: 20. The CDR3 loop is CAFQRRTGGVVGYGYTF. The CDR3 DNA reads TGTGCCTTTCAACGGCGGACAGGGGGTGTCGTGGGGTATGGCTACACCTTC.

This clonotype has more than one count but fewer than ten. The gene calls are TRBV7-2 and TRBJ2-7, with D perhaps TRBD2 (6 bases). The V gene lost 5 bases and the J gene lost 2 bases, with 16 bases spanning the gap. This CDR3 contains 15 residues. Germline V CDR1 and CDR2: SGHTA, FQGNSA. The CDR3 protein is CASSPQPSAAYEQYF. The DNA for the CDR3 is TGTGCCAGCAGCCCACAACCTAGCGCGGCCTACGAGCAGTACTTC.

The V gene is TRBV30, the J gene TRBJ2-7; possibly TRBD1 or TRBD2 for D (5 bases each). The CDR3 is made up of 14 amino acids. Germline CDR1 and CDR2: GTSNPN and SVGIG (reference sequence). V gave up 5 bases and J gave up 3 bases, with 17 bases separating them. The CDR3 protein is CAWAEGTPNYEQYF. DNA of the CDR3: TGTGCCTGGGCCGAGGGGACCCCCAACTACGAGCAGTACTTC.

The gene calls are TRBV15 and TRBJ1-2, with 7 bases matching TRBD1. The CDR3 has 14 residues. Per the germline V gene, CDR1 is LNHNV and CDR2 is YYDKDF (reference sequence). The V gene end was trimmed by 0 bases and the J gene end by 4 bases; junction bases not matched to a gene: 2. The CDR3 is CATSREGGVYGYTF. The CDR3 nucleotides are TGTGCCACCAGCAGAGAAGGGGGCGTCTATGGCTACACCTTC.

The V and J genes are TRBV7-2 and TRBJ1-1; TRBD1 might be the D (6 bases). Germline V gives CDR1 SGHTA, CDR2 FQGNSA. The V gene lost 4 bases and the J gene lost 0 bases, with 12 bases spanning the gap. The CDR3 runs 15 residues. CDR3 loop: CASSSRTAMNTEAFF. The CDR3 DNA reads TGTGCCAGCAGCTCACGGACAGCTATGAACACTGAAGCTTTCTTT.

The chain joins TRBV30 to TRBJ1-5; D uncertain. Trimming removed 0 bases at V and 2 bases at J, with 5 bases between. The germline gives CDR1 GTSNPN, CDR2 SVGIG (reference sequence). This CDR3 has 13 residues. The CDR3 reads CAWSVTGNQPQHF. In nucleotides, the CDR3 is TGTGCCTGGAGTGTAACAGGCAATCAGCCCCAGCATTTT.

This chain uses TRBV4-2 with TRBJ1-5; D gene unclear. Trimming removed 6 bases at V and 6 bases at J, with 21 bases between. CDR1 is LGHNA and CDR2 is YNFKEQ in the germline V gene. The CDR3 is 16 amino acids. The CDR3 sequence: CASSEDRASRRQPQHF. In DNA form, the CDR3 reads TGTGCCAGCAGTGAAGATCGGGCCAGTAGACGTCAGCCCCAGCATTTT.

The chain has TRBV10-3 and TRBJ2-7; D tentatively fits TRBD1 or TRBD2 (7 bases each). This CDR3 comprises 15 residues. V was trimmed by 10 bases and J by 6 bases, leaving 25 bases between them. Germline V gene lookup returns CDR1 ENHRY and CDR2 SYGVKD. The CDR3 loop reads CATDSGGGARAEQYV. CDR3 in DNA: TGTGCCACCGATTCAGGGGGGGGGGCGCGGGCCGAGCAGTACGTC.

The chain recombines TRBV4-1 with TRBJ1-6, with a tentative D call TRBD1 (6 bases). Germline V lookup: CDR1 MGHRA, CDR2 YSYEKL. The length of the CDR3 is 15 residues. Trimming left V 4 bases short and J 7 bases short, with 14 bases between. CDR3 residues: CASSLGQGPNSPLHF. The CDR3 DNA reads TGCGCCAGCAGCCTTGGGCAGGGGCCCAATTCACCCCTCCACTTT.

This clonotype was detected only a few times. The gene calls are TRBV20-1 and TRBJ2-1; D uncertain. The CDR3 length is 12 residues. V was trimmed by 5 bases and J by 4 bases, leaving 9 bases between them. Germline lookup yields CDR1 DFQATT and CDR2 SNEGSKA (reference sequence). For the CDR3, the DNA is TGCAGTGCTCCCGAAAATTACAATGAGCAGTTCTTC. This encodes CSAPENYNEQFF.

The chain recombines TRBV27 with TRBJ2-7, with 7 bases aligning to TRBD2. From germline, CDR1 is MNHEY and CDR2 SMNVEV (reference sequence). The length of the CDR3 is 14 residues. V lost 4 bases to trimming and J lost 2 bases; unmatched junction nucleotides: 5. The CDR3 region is CASSYSGTTYEQYF. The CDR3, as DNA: TGTGCCAGCAGTTACTCCGGGACTACCTACGAGCAGTACTTC.

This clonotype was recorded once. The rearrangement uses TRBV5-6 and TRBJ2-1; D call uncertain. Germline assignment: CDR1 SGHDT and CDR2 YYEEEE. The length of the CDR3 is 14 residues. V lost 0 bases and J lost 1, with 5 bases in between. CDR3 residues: CASSLVRSYNEQFF. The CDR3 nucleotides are TGTGCCAGCAGCTTGGTCAGGTCCTACAATGAGCAGTTCTTC.

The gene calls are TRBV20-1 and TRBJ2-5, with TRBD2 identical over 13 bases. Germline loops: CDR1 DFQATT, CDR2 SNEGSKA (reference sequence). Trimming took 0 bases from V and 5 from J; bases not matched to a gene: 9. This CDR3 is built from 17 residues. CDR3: CSARDRTSGGPGETQYF. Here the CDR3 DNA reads TGCAGTGCTAGAGACCGGACTAGCGGGGGCCCAGGGGAGACCCAGTACTTC.

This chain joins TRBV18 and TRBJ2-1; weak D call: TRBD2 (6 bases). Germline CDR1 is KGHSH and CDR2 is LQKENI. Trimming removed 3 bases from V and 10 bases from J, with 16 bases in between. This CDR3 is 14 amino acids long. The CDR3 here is CASSPAARAGEQFF. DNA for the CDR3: TGTGCCAGCTCACCGGCTGCGAGGGCGGGGGAGCAGTTCTTC.

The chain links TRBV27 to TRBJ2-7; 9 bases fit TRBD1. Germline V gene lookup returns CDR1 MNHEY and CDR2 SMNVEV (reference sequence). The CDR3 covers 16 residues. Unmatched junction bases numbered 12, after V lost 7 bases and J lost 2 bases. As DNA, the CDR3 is TGTGCCAGCACCACCGGGGGTCGGACAGGGGCCTACGAGCAGTACTTC. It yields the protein CASTTGGRTGAYEQYF.

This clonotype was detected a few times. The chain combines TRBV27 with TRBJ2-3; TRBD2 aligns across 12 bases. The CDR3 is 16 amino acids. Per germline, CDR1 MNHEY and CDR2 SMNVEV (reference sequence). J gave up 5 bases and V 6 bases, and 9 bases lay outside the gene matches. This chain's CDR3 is CASRIRLAGVVDTQYF. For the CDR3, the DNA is TGTGCCAGCAGAATCCGACTAGCGGGGGTTGTAGATACGCAGTATTTT.

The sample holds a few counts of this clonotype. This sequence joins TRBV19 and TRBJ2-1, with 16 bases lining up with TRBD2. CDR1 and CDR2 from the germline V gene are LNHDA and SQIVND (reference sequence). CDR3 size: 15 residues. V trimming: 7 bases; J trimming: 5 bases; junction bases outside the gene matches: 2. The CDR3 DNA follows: TGTGCCAGTAAGGGACTAGCGGGGGGGGACAATGAGCAGTTCTTC. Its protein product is CASKGLAGGDNEQFF.

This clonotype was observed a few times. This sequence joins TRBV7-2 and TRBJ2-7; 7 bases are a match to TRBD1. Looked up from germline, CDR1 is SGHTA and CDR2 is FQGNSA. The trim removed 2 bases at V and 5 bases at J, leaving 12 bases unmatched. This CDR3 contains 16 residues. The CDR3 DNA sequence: TGTGCCAGCAGCTTAAGGGCCCTGACAGGGTTGGACGAGCAGTACGTC. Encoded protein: CASSLRALTGLDEQYV.

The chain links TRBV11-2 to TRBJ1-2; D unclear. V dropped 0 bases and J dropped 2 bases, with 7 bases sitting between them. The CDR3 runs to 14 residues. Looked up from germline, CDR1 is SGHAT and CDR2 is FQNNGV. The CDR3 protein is CASSLEGGNYGYTF. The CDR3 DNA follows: TGTGCCAGCAGCTTAGAAGGAGGGAACTATGGCTACACCTTC.

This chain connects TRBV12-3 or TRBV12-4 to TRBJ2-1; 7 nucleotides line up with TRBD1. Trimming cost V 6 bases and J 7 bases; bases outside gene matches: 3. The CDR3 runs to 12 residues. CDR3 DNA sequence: TGTGCCAGCAGGCAGGGGGTTAATGAGCAGTTCTTC. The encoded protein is CASRQGVNEQFF.